The 2 T cell receptor beta chains listed next were all sequenced from one sample in a study of T cell changes during pregnancy in multiple sclerosis. TCRdb's copy holds only in-frame clones and misses some; the assay was immunoSEQ multiplex PCR. The sample lists more than 80,000 clones; 80% to 95% were seen once. This specimen was peripheral blood, taken after pregnancy. Receptors originate from a female donor with multiple sclerosis, enrolled in a pregnancy study.

J is TRBJ2-1 and V is TRBV4-1; D is perhaps TRBD1 (5 bases). Germline V gene data show CDR1 as MGHRA and CDR2 as YSYEKL. The CDR3 covers 15 residues. Trimming cost V 4 bases and J 9 bases, with 19 bases left between them. The CDR3 here is CASSLQGFPLGEQFF. Written as DNA, the CDR3 is TGCGCCAGCAGCCTGCAGGGTTTCCCTCTGGGTGAGCAGTTCTTC.

This clone has a single count. The chain uses TRBV10-3 and TRBJ1-1; possibly TRBD1 for D (5 bases). V lost 7 bases to trimming and J lost 1 base, with 16 bases between them. Germline V lookup: CDR1 ENHRY, CDR2 SYGVKD. The CDR3 is 15 amino acids. The CDR3 protein is CAINGPGGTNTEAFF. Written as DNA, the CDR3 is TGTGCCATCAATGGGCCGGGGGGGACGAACACTGAAGCTTTCTTT.